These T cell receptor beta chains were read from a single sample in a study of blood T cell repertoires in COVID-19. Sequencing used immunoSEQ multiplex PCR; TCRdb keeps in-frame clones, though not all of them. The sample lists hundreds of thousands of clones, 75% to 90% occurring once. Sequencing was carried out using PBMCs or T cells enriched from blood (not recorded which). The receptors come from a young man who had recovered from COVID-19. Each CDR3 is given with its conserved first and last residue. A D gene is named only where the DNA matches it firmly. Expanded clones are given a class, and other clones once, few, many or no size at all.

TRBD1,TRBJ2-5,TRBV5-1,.,TGCGCCAGCAGCTTGAGAGGGACAGCAACATTAGAGACCCAGTACTTC,CASSLRGTATLETQYF
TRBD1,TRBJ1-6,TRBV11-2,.,TGTGCCAGCGCCTCGGGGACAGCCAATTCACCCCTCCACTTT,CASASGTANSPLHF
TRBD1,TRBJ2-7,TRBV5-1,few,TGCGCCAGCAGCTTGGGCACAGGGGGCAACGAGCAGTACTTC,CASSLGTGGNEQYF
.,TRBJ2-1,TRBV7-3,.,TGTGCCAGCAGCCCATCGGCGGTAACGTACAATGAGCAGTTCTTC,CASSPSAVTYNEQFF
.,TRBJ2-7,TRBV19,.,TGTGCCAGTAGTATACAGGGTCCACCGTACGAGCAGTACTTC,CASSIQGPPYEQYF
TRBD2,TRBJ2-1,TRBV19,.,TGTGCCAGTAAAATAAAAGGGGTAAAAACTAGCGGCCCCTACAATGAGCAGTTCTTC,CASKIKGVKTSGPYNEQFF
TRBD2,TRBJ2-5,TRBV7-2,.,TGTGCCAGCACCTCCGGGGGGGGGCCCCTAAGGACCCAGTACTTC,CASTSGGGPLRTQYF
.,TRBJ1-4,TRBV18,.,TGTGCCAGCTCCGTGGGCCTTAATGAAAAACTGTTTTTT,CASSVGLNEKLFF
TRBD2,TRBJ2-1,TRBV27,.,TGTGCCAGCAGTTTACGTCCTAGCGGGAGGCCTAAGCCCTCAAGGCAGTTCTTC,CASSLRPSGRPKPSRQFF
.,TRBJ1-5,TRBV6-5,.,TGTGGTGTGGGGCGCAATCAGCCCCAGCATTTT,CGVGRNQPQHF
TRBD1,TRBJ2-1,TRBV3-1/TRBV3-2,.,TGTGCCAGCAGCCGCCGGGACAGGGGGAGCAACAATGAGCAGTTCTTC,CASSRRDRGSNNEQFF
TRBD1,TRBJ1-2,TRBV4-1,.,TGCGCCAGCAGCCAGGGGGAAAGGACAGGCTACTATGGCTACACCTTC,CASSQGERTGYYGYTF
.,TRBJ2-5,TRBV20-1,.,TGCAGTGCCAGGGAAGGGGGGACCCAGTACTTC,CSAREGGTQYF
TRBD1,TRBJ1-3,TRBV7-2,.,TGTGCCAGCAGCCAACCCGGGACAGTCCGCACCATATATTTT,CASSQPGTVRTIYF
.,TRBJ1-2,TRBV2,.,TGTGCCAGCACCCTGACAGTCCTATGGAGCTACACCTTC,CASTLTVLWSYTF
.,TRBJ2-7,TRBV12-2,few,TGTGCAAGTCGCCTTAGGGGGGGGCAGTACTTC,CASRLRGGQYF
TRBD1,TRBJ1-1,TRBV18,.,TGTGCCAGCTCACCACAGACAGGGGGCGAATTTAATGAGGCTTTCTTT,CASSPQTGGEFNEAFF
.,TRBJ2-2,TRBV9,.,TGTGCCAGCAGCTCGACGGGACAGAACACCGGGGAGCTGTTTTTT,CASSSTGQNTGELFF
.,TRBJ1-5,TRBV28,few,TGTGCCAGCAGTTTCCGGGGGGCTCCCAATCAGCCCCAGCATTTT,CASSFRGAPNQPQHF
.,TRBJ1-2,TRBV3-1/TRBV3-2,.,TGTGCCAGCAGCCAAGTGAGTGCCAGGGCCTATGGCTACACCTTC,CASSQVSARAYGYTF
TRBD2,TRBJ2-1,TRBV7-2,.,TGTGCCAGCAGCTTAGCGGGGGGGACTAGCGGGACCAATGAGCAGTTCTTC,CASSLAGGTSGTNEQFF
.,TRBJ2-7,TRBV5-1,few,TGCGCCAGCAGCTTCGGTAGCTCCTACGAGCAGTACTTC,CASSFGSSYEQYF
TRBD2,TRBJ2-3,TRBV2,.,TGTGCCAGCAGTGACCCGGGACTAGATGTGGATACGCAGTATTTT,CASSDPGLDVDTQYF
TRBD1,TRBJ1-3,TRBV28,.,TGTGCCAGCTCATCCAGGACAGGGAGTATCTCTGGAAACACCATATATTTT,CASSSRTGSISGNTIYF
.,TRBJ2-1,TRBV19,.,TGTGCCAGTAGTTCCAGAGGCGGTAGTGGCTCCTACAATGAGCAGTTCTTC,CASSSRGGSGSYNEQFF
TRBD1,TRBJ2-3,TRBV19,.,TGTGCCAGTAGTATCGGCGGTACAGGGGTAGATACGCAGTATTTT,CASSIGGTGVDTQYF